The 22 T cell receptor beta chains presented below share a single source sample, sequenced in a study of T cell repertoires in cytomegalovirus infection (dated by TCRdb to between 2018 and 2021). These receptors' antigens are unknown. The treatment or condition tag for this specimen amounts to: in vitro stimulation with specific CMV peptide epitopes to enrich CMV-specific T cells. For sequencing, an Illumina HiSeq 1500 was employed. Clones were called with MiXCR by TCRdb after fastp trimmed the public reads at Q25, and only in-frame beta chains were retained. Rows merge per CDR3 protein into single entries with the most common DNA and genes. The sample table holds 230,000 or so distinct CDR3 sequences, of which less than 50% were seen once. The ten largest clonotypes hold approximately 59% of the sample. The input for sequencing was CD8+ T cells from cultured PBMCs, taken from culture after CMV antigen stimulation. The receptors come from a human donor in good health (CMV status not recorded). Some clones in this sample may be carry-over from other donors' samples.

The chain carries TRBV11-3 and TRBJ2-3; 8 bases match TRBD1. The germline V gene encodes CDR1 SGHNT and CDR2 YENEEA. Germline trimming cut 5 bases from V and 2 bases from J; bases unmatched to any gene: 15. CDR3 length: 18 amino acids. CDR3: CASSQPTGVDFSTDTQYF. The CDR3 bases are TGTGCCAGCAGCCAACCGACAGGGGTGGATTTCTCCACAGATACGCAGTATTTT. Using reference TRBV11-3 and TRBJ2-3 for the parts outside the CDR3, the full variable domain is EAGVVQSPRYKIIEKKQPVAFWCNPISGHNTLYWYLQNLGQGPELLIRYENEEAVDDSQLPKDRFSAERLKGVDSTLKIQPAELGDSAVYLCASSQPTGVDFSTDTQYFGPGTRLTVL.

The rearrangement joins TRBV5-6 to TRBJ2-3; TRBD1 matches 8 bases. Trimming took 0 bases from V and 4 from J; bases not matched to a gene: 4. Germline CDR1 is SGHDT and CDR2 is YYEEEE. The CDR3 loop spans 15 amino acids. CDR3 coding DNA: TGTGCCAGCAGCTTGGACAGGGGGTCCGCAGATACGCAGTATTTT. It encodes CASSLDRGSADTQYF.

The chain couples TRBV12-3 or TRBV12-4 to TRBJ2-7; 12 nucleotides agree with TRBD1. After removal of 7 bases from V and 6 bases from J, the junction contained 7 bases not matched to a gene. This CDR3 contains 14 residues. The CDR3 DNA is TGTGCCAGCACTTCGGGACAGGGGGCGCGCGAGCAGTACTTC. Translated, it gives CASTSGQGAREQYF.

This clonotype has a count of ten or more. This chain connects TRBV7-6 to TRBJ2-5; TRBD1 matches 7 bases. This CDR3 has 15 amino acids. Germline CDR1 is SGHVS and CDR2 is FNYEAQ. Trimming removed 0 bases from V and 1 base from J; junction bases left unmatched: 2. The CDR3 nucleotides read TGTGCCAGCAGCTTAGCAGCAGGGGGCCAAGAGACCCAGTACTTC. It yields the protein CASSLAAGGQETQYF.

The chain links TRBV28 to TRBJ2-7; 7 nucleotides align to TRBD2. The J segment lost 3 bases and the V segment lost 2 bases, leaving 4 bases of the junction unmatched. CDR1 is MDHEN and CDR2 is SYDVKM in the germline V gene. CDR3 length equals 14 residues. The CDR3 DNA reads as TGTGCCAGCAGTTTACCGCTAGCGGTCTACGAGCAGTACTTC. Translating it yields CASSLPLAVYEQYF.

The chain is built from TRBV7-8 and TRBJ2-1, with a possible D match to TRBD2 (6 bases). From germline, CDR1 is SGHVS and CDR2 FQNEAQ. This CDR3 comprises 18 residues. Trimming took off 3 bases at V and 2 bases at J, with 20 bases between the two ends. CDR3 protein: CASSLVGLDGSPYNEQFF. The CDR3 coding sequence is TGTGCCAGCAGCTTGGTCGGACTGGACGGGAGCCCCTACAATGAGCAGTTCTTC.

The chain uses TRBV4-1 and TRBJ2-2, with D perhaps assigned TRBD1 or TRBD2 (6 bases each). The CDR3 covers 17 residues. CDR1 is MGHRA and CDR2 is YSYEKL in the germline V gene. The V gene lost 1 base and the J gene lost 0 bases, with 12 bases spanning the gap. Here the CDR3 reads CASSQGGGGPNTGELFF. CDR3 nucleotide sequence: TGCGCCAGCAGCCAAGGAGGAGGGGGGCCGAACACCGGGGAGCTGTTTTTT.

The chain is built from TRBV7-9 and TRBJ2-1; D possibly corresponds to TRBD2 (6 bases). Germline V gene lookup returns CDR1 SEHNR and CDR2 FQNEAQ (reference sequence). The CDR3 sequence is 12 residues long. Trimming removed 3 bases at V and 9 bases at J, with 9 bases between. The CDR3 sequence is CASSLAAGEQFF. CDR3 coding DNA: TGTGCCAGCAGCTTGGCAGCGGGTGAGCAGTTCTTC. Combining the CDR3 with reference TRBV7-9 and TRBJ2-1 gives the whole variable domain DTGVSQNPRHKITKRGQNVTFRCDPISEHNRLYWYRQTLGQGPEFLTYFQNEAQLEKSRLLSDRFSAERPKGSFSTLEIQRTEQGDSAMYLCASSLAAGEQFFGPGTRLTVL.

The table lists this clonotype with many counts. CDR3 nucleotides: TGTGCCAGCAGCTTAGAATTGGGGGAGGTGAGAGGCTACACCTTC. Its translation is CASSLELGEVRGYTF. The rearrangement links TRBV7-9 to TRBJ1-2; D is perhaps TRBD1 (5 bases). V lost 1 base and J 8 bases, leaving 17 bases between the germline ends. The CDR3 has 15 residues. Germline V gives CDR1 SEHNR, CDR2 FQNEAQ (reference sequence).

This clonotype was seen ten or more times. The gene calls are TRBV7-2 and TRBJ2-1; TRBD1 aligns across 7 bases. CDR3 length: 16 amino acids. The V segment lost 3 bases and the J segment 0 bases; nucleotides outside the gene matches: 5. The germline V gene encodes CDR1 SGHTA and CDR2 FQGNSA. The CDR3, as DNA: TGTGCCAGCAGCTTGAATAGACAGGGCTCCTACAATGAGCAGTTCTTC. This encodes CASSLNRQGSYNEQFF.

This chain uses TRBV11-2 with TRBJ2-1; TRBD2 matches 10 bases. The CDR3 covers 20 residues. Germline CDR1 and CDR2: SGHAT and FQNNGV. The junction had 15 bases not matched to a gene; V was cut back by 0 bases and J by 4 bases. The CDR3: CASSLDLGLAGAGGYNEQFF. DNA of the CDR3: TGTGCCAGCAGCTTAGACCTAGGGCTAGCGGGAGCGGGGGGGTACAATGAGCAGTTCTTC.

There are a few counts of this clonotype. CDR3 in amino acids: CASSLRQFTEAFF. CDR3 DNA: TGTGCCAGCAGCTTAAGGCAGTTCACTGAAGCTTTCTTT. This chain links TRBV7-2 with TRBJ1-1; D call uncertain. Per the germline V gene, CDR1 is SGHTA and CDR2 is FQGNSA. This CDR3 has 13 amino acids. V gave up 2 bases and J gave up 4 bases, with 8 bases separating them.

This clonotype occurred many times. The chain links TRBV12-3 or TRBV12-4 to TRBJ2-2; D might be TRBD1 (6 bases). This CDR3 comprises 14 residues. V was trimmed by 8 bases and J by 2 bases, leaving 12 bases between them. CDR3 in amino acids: CASYRTVNTGELFF. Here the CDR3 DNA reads TGTGCCAGCTACCGGACAGTCAACACCGGGGAGCTGTTTTTT.

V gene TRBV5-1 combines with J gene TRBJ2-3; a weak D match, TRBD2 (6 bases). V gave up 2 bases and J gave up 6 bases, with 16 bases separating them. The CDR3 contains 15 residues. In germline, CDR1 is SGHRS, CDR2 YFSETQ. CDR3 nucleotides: TGCGCCAGCAGCTTTCGCCCCGGGACTCAGGATACGCAGTATTTT. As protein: CASSFRPGTQDTQYF.

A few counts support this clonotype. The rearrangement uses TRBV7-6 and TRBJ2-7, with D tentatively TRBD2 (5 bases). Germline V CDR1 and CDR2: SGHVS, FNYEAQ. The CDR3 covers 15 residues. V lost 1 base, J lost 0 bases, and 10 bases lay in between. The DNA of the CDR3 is TGTGCCAGCAGCTTAGAGCGGCCTAGCTCCTACGAGCAGTACTTC. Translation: CASSLERPSSYEQYF.

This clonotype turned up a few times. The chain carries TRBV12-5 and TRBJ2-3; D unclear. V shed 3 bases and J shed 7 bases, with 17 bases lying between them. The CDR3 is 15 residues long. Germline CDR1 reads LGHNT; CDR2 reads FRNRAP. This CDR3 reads CASGLGQVGWNTQYF. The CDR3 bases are TGTGCTAGTGGTTTAGGCCAAGTGGGATGGAATACGCAGTATTTT.

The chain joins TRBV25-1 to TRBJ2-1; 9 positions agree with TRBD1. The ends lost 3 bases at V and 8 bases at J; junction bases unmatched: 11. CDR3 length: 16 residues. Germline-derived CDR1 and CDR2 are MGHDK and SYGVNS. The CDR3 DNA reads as TGTGCCAGCAGTGATACCCGGACAGGGGAAAGGGATGAGCAGTTCTTC. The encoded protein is CASSDTRTGERDEQFF.

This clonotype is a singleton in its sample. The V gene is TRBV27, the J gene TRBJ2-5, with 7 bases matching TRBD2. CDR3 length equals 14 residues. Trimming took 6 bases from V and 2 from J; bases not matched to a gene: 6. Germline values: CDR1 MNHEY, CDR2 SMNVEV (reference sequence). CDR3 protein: CASSRPGLQETQYF. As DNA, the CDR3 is TGTGCCAGCAGCCGCCCGGGACTACAAGAGACCCAGTACTTC.

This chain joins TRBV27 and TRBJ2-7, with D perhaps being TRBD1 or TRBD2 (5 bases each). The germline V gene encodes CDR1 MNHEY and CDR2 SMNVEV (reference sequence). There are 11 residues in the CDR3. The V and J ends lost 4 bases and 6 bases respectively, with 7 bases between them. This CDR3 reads CASSSGTEQYF. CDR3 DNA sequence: TGTGCCAGCAGTTCAGGGACCGAGCAGTACTTC.

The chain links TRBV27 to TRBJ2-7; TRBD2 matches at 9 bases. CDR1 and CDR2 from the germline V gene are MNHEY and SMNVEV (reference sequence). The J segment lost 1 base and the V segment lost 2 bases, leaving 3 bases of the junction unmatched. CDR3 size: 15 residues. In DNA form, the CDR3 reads TGTGCCAGCAGTTTAGCTAGCGGGGTTTCCTACGAGCAGTACTTC. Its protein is CASSLASGVSYEQYF.

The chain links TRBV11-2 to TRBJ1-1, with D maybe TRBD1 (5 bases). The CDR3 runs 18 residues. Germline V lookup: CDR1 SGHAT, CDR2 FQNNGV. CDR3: CAEQMLAGTRPMNTEAFF. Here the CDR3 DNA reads TGTGCGGAGCAGATGTTGGCCGGGACCAGGCCCATGAACACTGAAGCTTTCTTT.

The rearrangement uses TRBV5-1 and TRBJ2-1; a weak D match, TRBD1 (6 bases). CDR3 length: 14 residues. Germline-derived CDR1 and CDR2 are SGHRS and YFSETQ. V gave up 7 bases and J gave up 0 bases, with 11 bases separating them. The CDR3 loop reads CASSEDSSYNEQFF. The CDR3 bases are TGCGCCAGCTCCGAGGACAGCTCCTACAATGAGCAGTTCTTC.